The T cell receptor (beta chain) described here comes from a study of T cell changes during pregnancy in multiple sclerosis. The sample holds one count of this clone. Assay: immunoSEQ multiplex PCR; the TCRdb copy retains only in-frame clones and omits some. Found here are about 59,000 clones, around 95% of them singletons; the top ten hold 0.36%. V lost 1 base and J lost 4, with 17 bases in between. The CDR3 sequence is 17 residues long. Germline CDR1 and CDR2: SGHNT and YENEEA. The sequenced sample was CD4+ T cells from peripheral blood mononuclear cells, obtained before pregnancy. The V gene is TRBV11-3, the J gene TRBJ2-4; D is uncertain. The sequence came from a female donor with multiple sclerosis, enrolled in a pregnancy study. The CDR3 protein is CASSLGEPTRPKNIQYF. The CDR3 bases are TGTGCCAGCAGCTTAGGAGAGCCGACACGACCAAAAAACATTCAGTACTTC. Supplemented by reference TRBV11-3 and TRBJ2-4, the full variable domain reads EAGVVQSPRYKIIEKKQPVAFWCNPISGHNTLYWYLQNLGQGPELLIRYENEEAVDDSQLPKDRFSAERLKGVDSTLKIQPAELGDSAVYLCASSLGEPTRPKNIQYFGAGTRLSVL.